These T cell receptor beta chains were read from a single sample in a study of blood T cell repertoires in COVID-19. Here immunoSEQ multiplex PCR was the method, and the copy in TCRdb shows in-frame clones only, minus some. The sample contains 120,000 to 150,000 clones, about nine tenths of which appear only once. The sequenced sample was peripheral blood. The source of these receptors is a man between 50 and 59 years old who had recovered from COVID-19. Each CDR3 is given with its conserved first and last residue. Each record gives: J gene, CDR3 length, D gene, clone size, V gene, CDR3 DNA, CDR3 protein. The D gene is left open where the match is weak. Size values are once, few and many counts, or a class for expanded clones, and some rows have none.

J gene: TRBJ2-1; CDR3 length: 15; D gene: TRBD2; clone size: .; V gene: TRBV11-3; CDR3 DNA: TGTGCCAGCAGCTCTGGACTAGCGGGGGTCGATGAGCAGTTCTTC; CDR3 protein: CASSSGLAGVDEQFF
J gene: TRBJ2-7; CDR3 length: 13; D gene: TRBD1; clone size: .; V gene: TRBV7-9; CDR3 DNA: TGTGCCAGCAGCTGGGACAGGGGCTACGAGCAGTACTTC; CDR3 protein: CASSWDRGYEQYF
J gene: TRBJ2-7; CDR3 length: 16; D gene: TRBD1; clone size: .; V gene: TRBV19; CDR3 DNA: TGTGCCAGTAGTACGCGCACCGGGACAGGTCTCTACGAGCAGTACTTC; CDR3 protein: CASSTRTGTGLYEQYF
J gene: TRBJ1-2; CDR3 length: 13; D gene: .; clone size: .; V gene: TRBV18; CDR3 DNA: TGTGCCAGCTCACCGAGGAGGGACTATGGCTACACCTTC; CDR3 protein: CASSPRRDYGYTF
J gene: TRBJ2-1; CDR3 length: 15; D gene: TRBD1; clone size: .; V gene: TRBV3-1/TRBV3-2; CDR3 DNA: TGTGCCAGCAGCCAAGTGGGACAGGGGGCAAATGAGCAGTTCTTC; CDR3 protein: CASSQVGQGANEQFF
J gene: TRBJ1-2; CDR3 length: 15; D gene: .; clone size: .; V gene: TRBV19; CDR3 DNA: TGTGCCAGTACCCCCGGCGGAACTCGGTACTATGGCTACACCTTC; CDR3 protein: CASTPGGTRYYGYTF
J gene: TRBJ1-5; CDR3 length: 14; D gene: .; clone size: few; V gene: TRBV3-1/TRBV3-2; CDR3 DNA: TGTGCCAGCAGCCAAGGTCAGGGCAATCAGCCCCAGCATTTT; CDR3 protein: CASSQGQGNQPQHF
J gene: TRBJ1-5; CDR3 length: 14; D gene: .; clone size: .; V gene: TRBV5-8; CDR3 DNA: TGTGCCAGCAGCTTCAGGGATTACAATCAGCCCCAGCATTTT; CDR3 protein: CASSFRDYNQPQHF
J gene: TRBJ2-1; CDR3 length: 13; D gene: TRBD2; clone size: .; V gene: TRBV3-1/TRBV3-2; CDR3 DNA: TGTGCCAGCCTCGGGGGGGGGCCCGATGAGCAGTTCTTC; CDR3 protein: CASLGGGPDEQFF
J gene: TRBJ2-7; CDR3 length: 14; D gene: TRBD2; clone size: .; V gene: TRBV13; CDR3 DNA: TGTGCCAGCAGCAACAGCCGGGGGGCCTACGAGCAGTACTTC; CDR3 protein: CASSNSRGAYEQYF
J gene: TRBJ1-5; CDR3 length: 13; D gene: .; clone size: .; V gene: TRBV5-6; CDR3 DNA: TGTGCCAGCAGCGAGCAAGGGGCTAGGACCCAGCATTTT; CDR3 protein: CASSEQGARTQHF
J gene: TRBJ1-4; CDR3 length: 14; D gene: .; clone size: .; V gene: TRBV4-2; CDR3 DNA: TGTGCCAGCAGCCAAGATCCCCGCGATGAAAAACTGTTTTTT; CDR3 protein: CASSQDPRDEKLFF
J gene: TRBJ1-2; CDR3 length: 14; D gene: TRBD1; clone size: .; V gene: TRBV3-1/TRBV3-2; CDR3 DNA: TGTGCCAGCAGCCACCCAGGACAGGGATATGGCTACACCTTC; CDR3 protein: CASSHPGQGYGYTF
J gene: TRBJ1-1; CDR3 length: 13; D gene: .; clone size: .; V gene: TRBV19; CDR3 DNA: TGTGCCAGTACCCCGACAGTGAACACTGAAGCTTTCTTT; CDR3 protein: CASTPTVNTEAFF
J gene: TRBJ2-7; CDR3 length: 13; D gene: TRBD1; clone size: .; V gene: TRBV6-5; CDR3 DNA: TGTGCCAGCAGTTGGGTTACAGGGGACGAGCAGTACTTC; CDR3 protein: CASSWVTGDEQYF
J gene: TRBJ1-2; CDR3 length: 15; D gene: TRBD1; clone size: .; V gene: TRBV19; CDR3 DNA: TGTGCCAGTAGTATAGGGGACAGGGGATTCGGTGGCTACACCTTC; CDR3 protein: CASSIGDRGFGGYTF
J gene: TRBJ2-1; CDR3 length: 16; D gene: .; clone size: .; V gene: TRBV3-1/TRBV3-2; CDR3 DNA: TGTGCCAGCAGCCAAGATCATCGCAGGGGCTACAATGAGCAGTTCTTC; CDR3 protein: CASSQDHRRGYNEQFF
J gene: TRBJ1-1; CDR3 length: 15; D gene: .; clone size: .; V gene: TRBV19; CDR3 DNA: TGTGCCAGTAGTTTTTCCCCCTTAATGAACACTGAAGCTTTCTTT; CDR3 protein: CASSFSPLMNTEAFF
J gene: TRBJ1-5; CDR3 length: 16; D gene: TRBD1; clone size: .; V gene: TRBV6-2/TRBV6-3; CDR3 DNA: TGTGCCAGCAGTGTACCGGGACAGGGGGCGGCTCAGCCCCAGCATTTT; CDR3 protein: CASSVPGQGAAQPQHF
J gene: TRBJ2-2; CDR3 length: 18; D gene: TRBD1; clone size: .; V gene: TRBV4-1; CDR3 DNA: TGCGCCAGCAGCCAAAAACAGGGGTCGACTATGAACACCGGGGAGCTGTTTTTT; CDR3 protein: CASSQKQGSTMNTGELFF
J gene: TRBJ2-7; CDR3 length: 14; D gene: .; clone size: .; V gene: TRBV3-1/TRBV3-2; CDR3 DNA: TGTGCCAGCAGCCAAGATCAGGGGTCATACGAGCAGTACTTC; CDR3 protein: CASSQDQGSYEQYF
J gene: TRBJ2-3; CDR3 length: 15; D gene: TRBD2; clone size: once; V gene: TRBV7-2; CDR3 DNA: TGTGCCAGCAGCCCGGGACTAGCTAGCACAGATACGCAGTATTTT; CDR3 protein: CASSPGLASTDTQYF
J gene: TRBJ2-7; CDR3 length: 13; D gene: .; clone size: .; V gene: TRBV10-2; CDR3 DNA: TGCGCCAGCAGTGAGTCGACTAGGTACGAGCAGTACTTC; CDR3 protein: CASSESTRYEQYF
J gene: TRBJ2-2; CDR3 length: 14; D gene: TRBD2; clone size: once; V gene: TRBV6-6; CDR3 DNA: TGTGCCAGCAGTCGGGACTATAACTCCGGGGAGCTGTTTTTT; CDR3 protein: CASSRDYNSGELFF
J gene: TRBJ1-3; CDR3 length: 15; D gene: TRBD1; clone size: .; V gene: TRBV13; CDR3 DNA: TGTGCCAGCAGCAGGACAGGGGGCTCTGGAAACACCATATATTTT; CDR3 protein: CASSRTGGSGNTIYF
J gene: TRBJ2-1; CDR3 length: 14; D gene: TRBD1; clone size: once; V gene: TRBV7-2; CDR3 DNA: TGTGCCAGCAGCACTCAGTCGACAGGGGGTGAGCAGTTCTTC; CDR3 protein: CASSTQSTGGEQFF
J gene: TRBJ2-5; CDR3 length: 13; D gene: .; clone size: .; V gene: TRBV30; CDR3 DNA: TGTGCTGCGAGAGGCTCGGGTGGAGAGACCCAGTACTTC; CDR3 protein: CAARGSGGETQYF
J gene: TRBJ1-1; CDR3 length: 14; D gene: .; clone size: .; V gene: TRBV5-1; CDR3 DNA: TGCGCCAGCAGCTCGGCGACAGCTTACACTGAAGCTTTCTTT; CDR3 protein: CASSSATAYTEAFF
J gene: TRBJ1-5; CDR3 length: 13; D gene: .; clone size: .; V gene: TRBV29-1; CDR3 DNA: TGCAGCGCAACGGGGGGGCCTGGTCAGCCCCAGCATTTT; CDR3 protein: CSATGGPGQPQHF
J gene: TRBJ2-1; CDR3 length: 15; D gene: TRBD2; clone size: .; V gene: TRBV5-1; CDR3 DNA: TGCGCCAGCAGCACCGAAGCGGGGGGGCTACGAGAGCAGTTCTTC; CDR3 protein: CASSTEAGGLREQFF
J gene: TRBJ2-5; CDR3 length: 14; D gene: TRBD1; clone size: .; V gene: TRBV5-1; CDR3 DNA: TGCGCCAGCAGCGTTCAGGGGGCGCGGGAGACCCAGTACTTC; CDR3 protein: CASSVQGARETQYF
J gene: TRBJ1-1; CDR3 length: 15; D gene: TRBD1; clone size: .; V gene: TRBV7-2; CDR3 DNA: TGTGCCAGCAGCTTTTACGGACAGGGTTGGACTGAAGCTTTCTTT; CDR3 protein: CASSFYGQGWTEAFF
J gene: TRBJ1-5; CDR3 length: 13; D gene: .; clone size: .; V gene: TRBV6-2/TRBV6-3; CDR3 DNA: TGTGCCAGCAGCATACAGGTTCTAACGCCCCAGCATTTT; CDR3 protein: CASSIQVLTPQHF
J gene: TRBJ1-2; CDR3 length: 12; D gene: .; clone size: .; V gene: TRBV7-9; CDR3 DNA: TGTGCCAGCAGCTTACCGGACAGTGGCTACACCTTC; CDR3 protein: CASSLPDSGYTF
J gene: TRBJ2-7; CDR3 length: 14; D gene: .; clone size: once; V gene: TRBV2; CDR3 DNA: TGTGCCAGCAGTGAACAGGGCAGCTCCTACGAGCAGTACTTC; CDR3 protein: CASSEQGSSYEQYF
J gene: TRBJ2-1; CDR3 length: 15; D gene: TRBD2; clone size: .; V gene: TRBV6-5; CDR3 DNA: TGTGCCGCCAGATTAGCGGGGGGACCCTACAATGAGCAGTTCTTC; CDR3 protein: CAARLAGGPYNEQFF
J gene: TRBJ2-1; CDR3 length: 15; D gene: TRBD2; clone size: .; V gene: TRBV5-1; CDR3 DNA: TGCGCCAGCAGGGTTGGACTAGCGGGGCGAGATGAGCAGTTCTTC; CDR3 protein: CASRVGLAGRDEQFF
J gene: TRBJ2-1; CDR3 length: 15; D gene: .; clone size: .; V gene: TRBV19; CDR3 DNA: TGTGCCAGTAGTATAGTCGGGGGGACATACAATGAGCAGTTCTTC; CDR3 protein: CASSIVGGTYNEQFF
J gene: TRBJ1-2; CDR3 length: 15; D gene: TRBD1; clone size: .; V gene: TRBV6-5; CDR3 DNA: TGTGCCAGCAGCCGGGGGGGACAGTCCAACTATGGCTACACCTTC; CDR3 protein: CASSRGGQSNYGYTF
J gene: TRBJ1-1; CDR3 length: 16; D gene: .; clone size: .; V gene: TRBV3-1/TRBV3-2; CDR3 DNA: TGTGCCAGCAGCTCCAAAACCCCTCTGGCAGGCGAGGAAGCTTTCTTT; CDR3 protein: CASSSKTPLAGEEAFF
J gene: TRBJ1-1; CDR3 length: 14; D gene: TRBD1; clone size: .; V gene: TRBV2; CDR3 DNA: TGTGCCAGCAGTGAAGCGCATCAGGGGGCGAGGGCTTTCTTT; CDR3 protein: CASSEAHQGARAFF
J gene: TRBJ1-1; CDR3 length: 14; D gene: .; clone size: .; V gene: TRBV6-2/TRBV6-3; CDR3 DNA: TGTGCCAGCAACCCGGTGGGGGGAGCCACTGAAGCTTTCTTT; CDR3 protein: CASNPVGGATEAFF
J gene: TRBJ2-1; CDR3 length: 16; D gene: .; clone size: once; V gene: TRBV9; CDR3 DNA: TGTGCCAGCAGCGTAGGAGAGTTTTACTCCTACAATGAGCAGTTCTTC; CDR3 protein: CASSVGEFYSYNEQFF
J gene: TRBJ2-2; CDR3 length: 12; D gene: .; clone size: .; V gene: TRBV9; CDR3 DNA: TGTGCCAGCAGCCCAGACACCGGGGAGCTGTTTTTT; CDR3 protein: CASSPDTGELFF
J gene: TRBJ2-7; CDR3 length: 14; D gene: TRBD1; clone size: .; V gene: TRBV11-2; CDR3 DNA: TGTGCCAGCAGCTTTGGACAGGGGCGTTACGAGCAGTACTTC; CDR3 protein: CASSFGQGRYEQYF
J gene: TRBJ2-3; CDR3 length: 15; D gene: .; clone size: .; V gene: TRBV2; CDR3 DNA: TGTGCCAGCAGTGACCAACCGGTGAGCACAGATACGCAGTATTTT; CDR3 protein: CASSDQPVSTDTQYF
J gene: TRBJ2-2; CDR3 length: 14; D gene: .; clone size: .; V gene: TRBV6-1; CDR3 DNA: TGTGCCAGCAGTGAAGCGAGGAGCACCGGGGAGCTGTTTTTT; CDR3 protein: CASSEARSTGELFF
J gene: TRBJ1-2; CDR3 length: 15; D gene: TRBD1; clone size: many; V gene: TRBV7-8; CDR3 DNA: TGTGCCAGCAGCTTAGCGGTGGCAGGGGGTCAAGGCTACACCTTC; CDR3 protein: CASSLAVAGGQGYTF
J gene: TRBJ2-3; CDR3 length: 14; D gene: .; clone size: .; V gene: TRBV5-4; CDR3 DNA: TGTGCCAGCAGCATGGTTGCCGGTCCAGATACGCAGTATTTT; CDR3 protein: CASSMVAGPDTQYF